These 8 T cell receptor beta chains came from one sample sequenced in a study of blood T cell repertoires in COVID-19. The repertoire was sequenced with immunoSEQ multiplex PCR; TCRdb's copy has only in-frame clones and lacks some. Of roughly 150,000 clones in the sample, about nine tenths are singletons; the top ten hold almost 5%. Sequencing used peripheral blood. Source of these receptors: a young man with COVID-19, enrolled during active disease.

The chain recombines TRBV9 with TRBJ1-2; D call uncertain. CDR1 SGDLS and CDR2 YYNGEE come from the germline V gene. This CDR3 is built from 14 residues. The V gene lost 0 bases and the J gene lost 8 bases, with 14 bases spanning the gap. For the CDR3, the DNA is TGTGCCAGCAGCGTAGCTGACAAGGCCGGCGGCTACACCTTC. The encoded protein is CASSVADKAGGYTF.

The chain is built from TRBV30 and TRBJ1-3; no reliable D call. The V end was cut by 0 bases, the J end by 4 bases, with 10 bases between. The CDR3 sequence is 14 residues long. From germline, CDR1 is GTSNPN and CDR2 SVGIG (reference sequence). DNA of the CDR3: TGTGCCTGGAGTGTTGCTCGTCAGGGAAACACCATATATTTT. Amino acids: CAWSVARQGNTIYF.

This clone showed up just once. The chain couples TRBV9 to TRBJ2-7; no clear D gene. From germline, CDR1 is SGDLS and CDR2 YYNGEE. Trimming left V 4 bases short and J 6 bases short, with 14 bases between. The CDR3 spans 13 residues. The CDR3 here is CASSRPIRGEQYF. The CDR3 region has the DNA TGTGCCAGCAGCCGGCCGATCCGAGGCGAGCAGTACTTC.

V is TRBV7-6 and J is TRBJ2-2; the D gene is possibly TRBD2 (6 bases). Trimming removed 1 base from V and 5 bases from J, with 11 bases in between. Germline loops: CDR1 SGHVS, CDR2 FNYEAQ. CDR3 length: 15 residues. DNA for the CDR3: TGTGCCAGCAGCTTAGACCCTCGGGGGACCGGGGAGCTGTTTTTT. It codes for CASSLDPRGTGELFF.

The chain couples TRBV25-1 to TRBJ2-1, with TRBD1 matching over 10 bases. The CDR3 has 15 amino acids. Unmatched junction bases numbered 1, after V lost 2 bases and J lost 3 bases. Germline V gene sequence: CDR1 MGHDK, CDR2 SYGVNS. CDR3 nucleotides: TGTGCCAGCAGTGAAGGGACAGGGGACTACAATGAGCAGTTCTTC. Protein product: CASSEGTGDYNEQFF.

The V and J genes are TRBV5-5 and TRBJ2-2, with 8 bases fitting TRBD1. Germline lookup yields CDR1 SGHKS and CDR2 YYEKEE (reference sequence). The CDR3 runs to 18 residues. V shed 4 bases, J shed 1 base, and the junction held 12 bases outside the gene matches. Written as DNA, the CDR3 is TGTGCCAGCAGCCTAAGTACCCCGGGACAGGTGAACACCGGGGAGCTGTTTTTT. It is translated as CASSLSTPGQVNTGELFF.

V and J are TRBV5-4 and TRBJ2-5; no firm D call. This CDR3 has 13 amino acids. The V end was cut by 1 base, the J end by 4 bases, with 8 bases between. Germline V lookup: CDR1 SGHNT, CDR2 YYREEE (reference sequence). CDR3 in amino acids: CASSLPQAETQYF. DNA of the CDR3: TGTGCCAGCAGCTTGCCTCAGGCAGAGACCCAGTACTTC.

The genes are TRBV7-3 and TRBJ2-5, with a weak D call TRBD2 (6 bases). The V end was cut by 5 bases, the J end by 2 bases, with 9 bases between. CDR3 length: 13 amino acids. CDR1 is SGHTA, CDR2 FQGTGA, per germline. The CDR3 coding sequence is TGTGCCAGCAGCCGGGGACTGCAAGAGACCCAGTACTTC. It encodes CASSRGLQETQYF.